This TCR beta chain came from a study of cytomegalovirus exposure and HLA in healthy donors. Study-wide results and limits: Highest at DRB1 and lowest at HLA-C, TCR association rates differed among HLA loci in a later analysis. Further analysis was carried out later, and it showed several of the most significant clusters appearing linked to common viral pathogens. In a later analysis, TCR beta V- and J-gene trimming showed a link to a missense DCLRE1C variant.

The PCR employed 60 Vbeta primers together with 13 Jbeta primers. Authors' analysis steps: Later, tens of millions of unique TCR beta chains were counted in an analysis, and roughly 10 million of them were shared. Assay used: immunoSEQ multiplex PCR; TCRdb lists only in-frame clones, some missing. The DNA gave D and trimming, while V, J and clone size come from that table. The data show about 160,000 clones, with over 70% seen just once and more than 1.1% held by the top ten. Regarding this clone: The antigen remains unidentified.

V was shortened by 3 bases and J by 4 bases, with 9 bases between the two germline ends. CDR1 and CDR2 from the germline V gene are LNHNV and YYDKDF (reference sequence). The CDR3 sequence is 13 residues long. This clonotype was sampled from a woman aged 30 to 39 in good health and CMV-seronegative. Sequencing was done on a sample of PBMCs. The chain carries TRBV15 and TRBJ1-2; the D is unclear. CDR3 nucleotide sequence: TGTGCCACCAGCAGTCTGGACTCCTATGGCTACACCTTC. It specifies CATSSLDSYGYTF.